Following are 28 T cell receptor beta chains from one sample sequenced in a study of blood T cell repertoires in COVID-19. TCRdb keeps only in-frame clones here, not all; method: immunoSEQ multiplex PCR. The sample includes 450,000 or so clones, 85% to 90% of them seen just once. Specimen: peripheral blood. The receptors originated from a man aged 18 to 29 with COVID-19, enrolled during active disease.

Turning to this clone: The junction departs from germline at one end; a sequencing error may be responsible. This rearrangement joins TRBV3-1 (or the pseudogene TRBV3-2) to TRBJ2-1, with D maybe TRBD1 (5 bases). This CDR3 spans 12 amino acids. From germline, CDR1 is LGHDT and CDR2 YNNKEL (reference sequence). The CDR3 reads CASSPSGQARLF. As DNA, the CDR3 is TGTGCCAGCAGCCCTTCAGGGCAGGCCCGTCTCTTC.

This clone appeared a single time. V is TRBV5-1 and J is TRBJ2-1, with 7 positions matching TRBD1. The CDR3 runs 17 residues. With 1 base clipped from V and 1 base from J, the junction kept 8 bases outside the gene matches. Germline-derived CDR1 and CDR2 are SGHRS and YFSETQ. The CDR3 here is CASSLQGVELSYNEQFF. In nucleotides, the CDR3 is TGCGCCAGCAGCTTGCAGGGGGTAGAACTATCCTACAATGAGCAGTTCTTC.

This clone was detected only a few times. V is TRBV4-2 and J is TRBJ2-2; 7 nucleotides line up with TRBD2. Germline V gives CDR1 LGHNA, CDR2 YNFKEQ. Trimming at V came to 4 bases and at J to 4 bases, leaving 9 bases not matched to a gene. CDR3 length: 16 residues. CDR3 amino acids: CASSPSRERFTGELFF. Here the CDR3 DNA reads TGTGCCAGCAGCCCATCGCGGGAGCGATTCACCGGGGAGCTGTTTTTT.

The chain links TRBV4-2 to TRBJ2-7; 7 positions agree with TRBD2. Unmatched junction bases numbered 9, after V lost 8 bases and J lost 2 bases. This CDR3 has 14 amino acids. CDR1 and CDR2 (germline): LGHNA, YNFKEQ. The CDR3, as DNA: TGTGCCAGCGCCGCAAGCGGGGTAACCTACGAGCAGTACTTC. This encodes CASAASGVTYEQYF.

V usage is TRBV11-2 and J usage is TRBJ1-2; no clear D gene. Germline V gene lookup returns CDR1 SGHAT and CDR2 FQNNGV. This CDR3 has 14 residues. The V gene lost 5 bases and the J gene lost 4 bases, with 14 bases spanning the gap. This chain's CDR3 is CASSPTGAGYGYTF. The CDR3 bases are TGTGCCAGCAGCCCTACGGGCGCGGGCTATGGCTACACCTTC.

The genes are TRBV25-1 and TRBJ1-2; 8 nucleotides align to TRBD1. Looked up from germline, CDR1 is MGHDK and CDR2 is SYGVNS. The CDR3 spans 14 residues. Trimming removed 4 bases from V and 8 bases from J; junction bases left unmatched: 9. CDR3 DNA: TGTGCCAGCAGTGGAGCCAGGGGGCTTGGAGGCTACACCTTC. Protein: CASSGARGLGGYTF.

Only one count was recorded for this clone. This sequence joins TRBV18 and TRBJ1-1; D is possibly TRBD1 (5 bases). Germline V gene sequence: CDR1 KGHSH, CDR2 LQKENI. Trimming removed 4 bases at V and 0 bases at J, with 9 bases between. CDR3 length: 14 amino acids. CDR3 protein: CASSLKTVNTEAFF. In DNA form, the CDR3 reads TGTGCCAGCTCACTAAAGACAGTGAACACTGAAGCTTTCTTT.

This clone showed up just once. The genes are TRBV3-1 (or the pseudogene TRBV3-2) and TRBJ2-1; no firm D call. The V and J ends lost 4 bases and 4 bases respectively, with 11 bases between them. The CDR3 is made up of 14 amino acids. In germline, CDR1 is LGHDT, CDR2 YNNKEL (reference sequence). CDR3 loop: CASSLLGGYNEQFF. The CDR3 DNA reads TGTGCCAGCAGCCTATTAGGCGGTTACAATGAGCAGTTCTTC.

The chain recombines TRBV3-1 (or the pseudogene TRBV3-2) with TRBJ2-3, with 16 bases lining up with TRBD2. Germline V gene sequence: CDR1 LGHDT, CDR2 YNNKEL (reference sequence). V lost 5 bases and J lost 0; bases outside the gene matches: 5. The CDR3 sequence is 18 residues long. This CDR3 reads CASSKPGLAGGSTDTQYF. The CDR3 DNA sequence: TGTGCCAGCAGCAAACCGGGACTAGCGGGGGGGAGCACAGATACGCAGTATTTT.

The gene calls are TRBV19 and TRBJ1-1; D is unclear. The ends were cut back, 3 bases at V and 3 bases at J, with 5 bases in the middle. Per the germline V gene, CDR1 is LNHDA and CDR2 is SQIVND (reference sequence). The CDR3 consists of 12 residues. The DNA for the CDR3 is TGTGCCAGTAGTATCCGGGACACTGAAGCTTTCTTT. It translates to CASSIRDTEAFF.

This rearrangement joins TRBV5-6 to TRBJ1-4, with D possibly matching TRBD1 (5 bases). The CDR3 has 15 residues. Germline lookup yields CDR1 SGHDT and CDR2 YYEEEE. The ends were cut back, 0 bases at V and 5 bases at J, with 11 bases in the middle. In nucleotides, the CDR3 is TGTGCCAGCAGCTTGGCGGGCAAGGGGAATGAAAAACTGTTTTTT. Protein sequence: CASSLAGKGNEKLFF.

The V and J genes are TRBV4-1 and TRBJ2-3, with 10 bases matching TRBD2. The V gene's germline CDR1 is MGHRA and CDR2 YSYEKL. Trimming cost V 5 bases and J 4 bases; bases outside gene matches: 6. CDR3 length equals 15 residues. The CDR3 loop reads CASSDRAGGPDTQYF. CDR3 coding DNA: TGCGCCAGCAGCGACCGAGCGGGGGGGCCAGATACGCAGTATTTT.

The DNA for the CDR3 is TGTGCCAGCGTTGGGGCTAGCGGGAGGGCCGGTTGGGACGAGCAGTACTTC. Protein product: CASVGASGRAGWDEQYF. The chain joins TRBV28 to TRBJ2-7, with 12 bases lining up with TRBD2. The V and J ends lost 8 bases and 5 bases, in that order; junction bases with no gene match: 16. Germline CDR1 and CDR2: MDHEN and SYDVKM. This CDR3 region has 17 residues.

The V call is TRBV6-5, the J call TRBJ1-4, with 7 bases matching TRBD1. Germline CDR1 reads MNHEY; CDR2 reads SVGAGI. After removal of 5 bases from V and 0 bases from J, the junction contained 3 bases not matched to a gene. This CDR3 is 15 amino acids long. The CDR3, as DNA: TGTGCCAGCAGTACGACAGGGTCAACTAATGAAAAACTGTTTTTT. It is translated as CASSTTGSTNEKLFF.

The V and J genes are TRBV10-3 and TRBJ1-5; no definite D call. The V end lost 0 bases, the J end lost 4 bases, and 7 bases lay between the germline ends. Germline CDR1 is ENHRY and CDR2 is SYGVKD. This CDR3 region has 14 residues. The chain's CDR3 is CAISESTGNQPQHF. CDR3 DNA sequence: TGTGCCATCAGTGAGTCGACCGGGAATCAGCCCCAGCATTTT.

The J gene is TRBJ2-7, the V gene TRBV7-9, with a possible D match to TRBD2 (6 bases). Per germline, CDR1 SEHNR and CDR2 FQNEAQ (reference sequence). Trimming took 1 base from V and 6 from J, leaving 19 bases between them. This CDR3 region has 16 residues. Written as DNA, the CDR3 is TGTGCCAGCAGCTTAGTAGTGTCGGGACTGACGGGCGAGCAGTACTTC. Its protein is CASSLVVSGLTGEQYF.

The genes are TRBV9 and TRBJ1-3, with no clear D. The CDR3 loop spans 17 amino acids. The V and J ends lost 0 bases and 0 bases respectively, with 13 bases between them. CDR1 and CDR2 from the germline V gene are SGDLS and YYNGEE. The CDR3 DNA reads TGTGCCAGCAGCGTAGGGGCGGGCAGAAACTCTGGAAACACCATATATTTT. Its translation is CASSVGAGRNSGNTIYF.

The chain has TRBV30 and TRBJ1-5, with D hard to call. Trimming removed 2 bases from V and 0 bases from J, with 8 bases in between. This CDR3 has 14 amino acids. The germline gives CDR1 GTSNPN, CDR2 SVGIG (reference sequence). The CDR3 nucleotides are TGTGCCTGGAGTTTCTCAGTTAGCAATCAGCCCCAGCATTTT. Protein sequence: CAWSFSVSNQPQHF. Drawing the rest from reference TRBV30 and TRBJ1-5, the complete variable domain is SQTIHQWPATLVQPVGSPLSLECTVEGTSNPNLYWYRQAAGRGLQLLFYSVGIGQISSEVPQNLSASRPQDRQFILSSKKLLLSDSGFYLCAWSFSVSNQPQHFGDGTRLSIL.

The chain recombines TRBV19 with TRBJ1-5, with D uncertain. Germline loops: CDR1 LNHDA, CDR2 SQIVND (reference sequence). CDR3 length: 13 residues. Trimming pared 2 bases from V and 1 base from J, leaving 3 bases between. The CDR3 bases are TGTGCCAGTAGTATAACAAGCAATCAGCCCCAGCATTTT. Protein: CASSITSNQPQHF. The full variable domain, completed using reference TRBV19 and TRBJ1-5, is DGGITQSPKYLFRKEGQNVTLSCEQNLNHDAMYWYRQDPGQGLRLIYYSQIVNDFQKGDIAEGYSVSREKKESFPLTVTSAQKNPTAFYLCASSITSNQPQHFGDGTRLSIL.

The V and J genes are TRBV6-4 and TRBJ2-3, with TRBD2 matching over 11 bases. The length of the CDR3 is 16 residues. CDR1 and CDR2 (germline): MRHNA, SNTAGT. After removal of 2 bases from V and 5 bases from J, the junction contained 6 bases not matched to a gene. The DNA for the CDR3 is TGTGCCAGCAGTGACCGGGCTAGCGGGGGGAGAGATACGCAGTATTTT. Amino acid sequence: CASSDRASGGRDTQYF.

V is TRBV3-1 (or the pseudogene TRBV3-2) and J is TRBJ1-5, with D uncertain. Germline CDR1 and CDR2: LGHDT and YNNKEL (reference sequence). This CDR3 comprises 14 residues. V lost 4 bases and J 2 bases, leaving 9 bases between the germline ends. CDR3 sequence: CASSPGHGNQPQHF. The CDR3, as DNA: TGTGCCAGCAGCCCGGGTCACGGCAATCAGCCCCAGCATTTT.

The chain recombines TRBV18 with TRBJ2-7; 8 bases are shared with TRBD1. The germline gives CDR1 KGHSH, CDR2 LQKENI. The junction had 6 bases not matched to a gene; V was cut back by 2 bases and J by 3 bases. The CDR3 is 15 amino acids. The CDR3 loop is CASSPRTGQGYEQYF. For the CDR3, the DNA is TGTGCCAGCTCACCAAGGACAGGGCAGGGCTACGAGCAGTACTTC. Supplemented by reference TRBV18 and TRBJ2-7, the full variable domain reads NAGVMQNPRHLVRRRGQEARLRCSPMKGHSHVYWYRQLPEEGLKFMVYLQKENIIDESGMPKERFSAEFPKEGPSILRIQQVVRGDSAAYFCASSPRTGQGYEQYFGPGTRLTVT.

The chain employs TRBV19 and TRBJ1-1, with 7 bases aligning to TRBD1. The V gene's germline CDR1 is LNHDA and CDR2 SQIVND (reference sequence). The V gene end was trimmed by 3 bases and the J gene end by 4 bases; junction bases not matched to a gene: 8. CDR3 length: 15 amino acids. The CDR3 DNA reads as TGTGCCAGTAGTATCTCAGGGGGTGGTGTCACTGAAGCTTTCTTT. This sequence encodes CASSISGGGVTEAFF.

The chain joins TRBV20-1 to TRBJ2-1; D unclear. This CDR3 has 11 residues. Trimming stripped 2 bases from V and 8 bases from J, with 7 bases between. Germline CDR1 DFQATT, CDR2 SNEGSKA (reference sequence). CDR3 sequence reads: CSARFQDEQFF. CDR3 DNA sequence: TGCAGTGCTAGATTTCAGGATGAGCAGTTCTTC.

The chain recombines TRBV27 with TRBJ2-1; 8 bases agree with TRBD2. Germline CDR1 is MNHEY and CDR2 is SMNVEV (reference sequence). Germline trimming cut 8 bases from V and 6 bases from J; bases unmatched to any gene: 9. The CDR3 has 14 amino acids. CDR3: CASGTRGGLNEQFF. In nucleotides, the CDR3 is TGTGCCAGCGGGACTAGGGGGGGCCTCAATGAGCAGTTCTTC.

The V and J genes are TRBV5-4 and TRBJ2-5; 9 bases are shared with TRBD2. CDR3 length: 14 residues. Germline V gene data show CDR1 as SGHNT and CDR2 as YYREEE (reference sequence). J was trimmed by 5 bases and V by 0 bases; bases with no gene match: 2. CDR3 in amino acids: CASSLASGEETQYF. The DNA of the CDR3 is TGTGCCAGCAGCTTGGCTAGCGGGGAGGAGACCCAGTACTTC.

The chain employs TRBV6-5 and TRBJ1-1; 7 bases line up with TRBD1. This CDR3 comprises 13 residues. Germline V gene lookup returns CDR1 MNHEY and CDR2 SVGAGI. V shed 5 bases and J 3 bases; nucleotides not matched to a gene: 3. The CDR3 protein is CASSRDSYTEAFF. Here the CDR3 DNA reads TGTGCCAGCAGTCGGGACAGTTACACTGAAGCTTTCTTT.

The rearrangement links TRBV12-5 to TRBJ1-5; D gene ambiguous. Trimming pared 5 bases from V and 4 bases from J, leaving 9 bases between. Germline lookup yields CDR1 LGHNT and CDR2 FRNRAP. CDR3 size: 13 residues. CDR3 loop: CASGPSTNQPQHF. CDR3 nucleotide sequence: TGTGCTAGTGGTCCTTCTACTAATCAGCCCCAGCATTTT.